This T cell receptor beta chain emerged from a study of blood T cell repertoires in COVID-19. Study overall: Sample material is recorded as cDNA or gDNA derived from T cells, B-cell-depleted T cells, or PBMCs.

Data came from immunoSEQ multiplex PCR; TCRdb stores just in-frame clones and leaves some out. The repertoire holds roughly 300,000 clones, with more than 75% as singletons. Per germline, CDR1 SGHTA and CDR2 FQGNSA. J gave up 4 bases and V 1 base, and 3 bases lay outside the gene matches. The CDR3 covers 14 residues. This clonotype was sampled from a woman aged 50 to 60 who had recovered from COVID-19. The chain couples TRBV7-2 to TRBJ2-7; the match to TRBD1 covers 8 bases. Sequences were obtained from peripheral blood. The CDR3 here is CASSLGTGNYEQYF. The CDR3 DNA reads TGTGCCAGCAGCTTAGGGACAGGGAATTACGAGCAGTACTTC.